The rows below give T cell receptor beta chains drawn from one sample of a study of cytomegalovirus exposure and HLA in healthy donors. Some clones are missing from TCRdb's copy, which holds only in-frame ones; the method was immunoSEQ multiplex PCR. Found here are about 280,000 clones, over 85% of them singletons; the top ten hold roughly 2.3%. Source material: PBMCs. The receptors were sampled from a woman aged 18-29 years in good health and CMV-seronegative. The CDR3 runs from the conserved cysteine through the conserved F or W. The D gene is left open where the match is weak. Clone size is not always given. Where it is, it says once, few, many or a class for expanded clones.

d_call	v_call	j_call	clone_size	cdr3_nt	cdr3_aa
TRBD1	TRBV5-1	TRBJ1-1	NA	TGCGCCAGCAGCTCCGGGACAGGGTTGAACACTGAAGCTTTCTTT	CASSSGTGLNTEAFF
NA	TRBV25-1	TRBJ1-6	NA	TGTGCCAGCAGTCCCTCGGGTTCACCCCTCCACTTT	CASSPSGSPLHF
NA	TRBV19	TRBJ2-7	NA	TGTGCCAGTAGTATAGTCGGTGCGGGTGGGAACTACGAGCAGTACTTC	CASSIVGAGGNYEQYF
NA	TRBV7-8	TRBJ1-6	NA	TGTGCCAGCAGCCCTAACCCGCCTACAGGGATCGGTTCACCCCTCCACTTT	CASSPNPPTGIGSPLHF
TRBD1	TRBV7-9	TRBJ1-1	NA	TGTGCCAGCAGCGGGACAGGGACTGATAAAGCTTTCTTT	CASSGTGTDKAFF
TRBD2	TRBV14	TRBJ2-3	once	TGTGCCAGCAGCCTAGTAGCGGGGGGCCTCACAGATACGCAGTATTTT	CASSLVAGGLTDTQYF
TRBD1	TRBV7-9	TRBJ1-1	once	TGTGCCAGCAGCCCCTTTGGGATTACAGGGGCCACTGAAGCTTTCTTT	CASSPFGITGATEAFF
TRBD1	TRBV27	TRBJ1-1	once	TGTGCCAGCAGTTTGGGTCCTCCAGGGGGTGTGACTGAAGCTTTCTTT	CASSLGPPGGVTEAFF
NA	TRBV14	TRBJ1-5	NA	TGTGCCAGCAGCAATAAAACAGGCAAACTTTACCACAATCAGCCCCAGCATTTT	CASSNKTGKLYHNQPQHF
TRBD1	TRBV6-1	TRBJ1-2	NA	TGTGCCAGCTCGGGGACAGTCTATGGCTACACCTTC	CASSGTVYGYTF
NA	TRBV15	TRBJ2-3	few	TGTGCCACCAGCAACAGGGTTGCAGATACGCAGTATTTT	CATSNRVADTQYF
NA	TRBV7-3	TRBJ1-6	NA	TGTGCCAGCAGCCAAGGGGGGGGCGGATCACCCCTCCACTTT	CASSQGGGGSPLHF
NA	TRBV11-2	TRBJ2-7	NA	TGTGCCAGCAGCTTAGCGCGGGGCTTCATCTACGAGCAGTACTTC	CASSLARGFIYEQYF
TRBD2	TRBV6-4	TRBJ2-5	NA	TGTGCCAGCCTCACAGACCGGGGGGGCAAAGGAGAGACCCAGTACTTC	CASLTDRGGKGETQYF
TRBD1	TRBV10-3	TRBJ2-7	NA	TGTGCCATCAGTTCCGGGACAGGGGACTACGAGCAGTACTTC	CAISSGTGDYEQYF
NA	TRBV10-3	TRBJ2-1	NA	TGTGCCATCAGGAGGGACAATGAGCAGTTCTTC	CAIRRDNEQFF
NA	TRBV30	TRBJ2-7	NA	TGTGCCTGGAGTGTTTCGAGCCACGAGCAGTACTTC	CAWSVSSHEQYF
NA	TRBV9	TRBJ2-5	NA	TGTGCCAGCAGCGTTGACACACAAGAGACCCAGTACTTC	CASSVDTQETQYF
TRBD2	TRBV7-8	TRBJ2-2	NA	TGTGCCAGCAGCTTCTTAGCGGGGGAGAACGGCGGGGAGCTGTTTTTT	CASSFLAGENGGELFF
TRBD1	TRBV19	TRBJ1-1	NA	TGTGCCAGTAGTATACGGACAGGGGGCACTGAAGCTTTCTTT	CASSIRTGGTEAFF
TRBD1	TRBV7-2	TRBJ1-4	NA	TGTGCCAGCAGAGAGGACAGGATTAATGAAAAACTGTTTTTT	CASREDRINEKLFF
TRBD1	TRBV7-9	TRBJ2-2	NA	TGTGCCAGCAGCTCGGGACAGCTCACCGGGGAGCTGTTTTTT	CASSSGQLTGELFF
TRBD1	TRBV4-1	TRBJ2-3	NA	TGCGCCAGCAGCCAAGAAGGGACAGGGTTCACAGATACGCAGTATTTT	CASSQEGTGFTDTQYF
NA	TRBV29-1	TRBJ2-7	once	TGCAGCGGACTTAGCTCCTACGAGCAGTACTTC	CSGLSSYEQYF
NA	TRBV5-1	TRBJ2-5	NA	TGCGCCAGCAGCTTGCAGATTATACAAGAGACCCAGTACTTC	CASSLQIIQETQYF
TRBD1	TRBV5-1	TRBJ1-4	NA	TGCGCCAGCAGCCCTGACAGGGGAGGTGAAAAACTGTTTTTT	CASSPDRGGEKLFF
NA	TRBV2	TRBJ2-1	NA	TGTGCCAGCAGTGATACCGGGGTCGCGGACAATGAGCAGTTCTTC	CASSDTGVADNEQFF
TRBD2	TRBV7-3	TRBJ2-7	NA	TGTGCCAGCAGCTCGCAGCGGGGGAGCGAGCAGTACTTC	CASSSQRGSEQYF
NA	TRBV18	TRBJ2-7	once	TGTGCCTACCCGCGGGGCACTCCGGGGAACGAGCAGTACTTC	CAYPRGTPGNEQYF
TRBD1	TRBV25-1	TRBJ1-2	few	TGTGCCAGCAGTGCACCGAGGGGGCGCCCCGATGGCTACACCTTC	CASSAPRGRPDGYTF
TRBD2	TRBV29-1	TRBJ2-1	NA	TGCAGCGTGACCGGGGGGTACAATGAGCAGTTCTTC	CSVTGGYNEQFF
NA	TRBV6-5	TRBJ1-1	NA	TGTGCCAGCAGTTACTCGCAGGGGAGCACTGAAGCTTTCTTT	CASSYSQGSTEAFF
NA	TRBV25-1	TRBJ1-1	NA	TGTGCCAGCAGCAGGGGCATTGGTGAAGCTTTCTTT	CASSRGIGEAFF
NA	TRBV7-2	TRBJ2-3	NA	TGTGCCAGCAGCTTTGTAACTCCTACAGATACGCAGTATTTT	CASSFVTPTDTQYF
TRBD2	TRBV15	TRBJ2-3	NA	TGTGCCACCAGCAGAGAAATCGCAACAGGGACTAGCGGGGGGAGTCGGGATACGCAGTATTTT	CATSREIATGTSGGSRDTQYF
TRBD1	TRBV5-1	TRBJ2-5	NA	TGCGCCAGCAGCTTGGTGCGACAGGGAGAGACCCAGTACTTC	CASSLVRQGETQYF